What follows is one TCR beta chain and its context. Antigen unknown. The sample is drawn from a study of post-analysis software for immune sequencing data. Study findings and constraints: Compared with controls, patients had more of roughly 5 TRBV segments, including TRBV5-6, TRBV5-1 and TRBV20-1.

TCR beta cDNA libraries had unique molecular identifiers. TCRdb recomputed calls from the PCR reads with MiXCR, one row per CDR3 protein. The sample lists hundreds of thousands of distinct CDR3 sequences; approximately 53% were seen once. Trimming took 10 bases from V and 4 from J; bases not matched to a gene: 11. The germline V gene encodes CDR1 SGDLS and CDR2 YYNGEE. CDR3 length: 13 residues. The sample consisted of blood. The V call is TRBV9, the J call TRBJ2-7, with 7 bases fitting TRBD2. This TCR was recovered from a girl aged 5-17 years with multiple sclerosis. CDR3 loop: CAAAAGSVYEQYF. Written as DNA, the CDR3 is TGTGCCGCTGCAGCGGGATCGGTGTACGAGCAGTACTTC. Full variable domain (outside the CDR3, taken from reference TRBV9 and TRBJ2-7): DSGVTQTPKHLITATGQRVTLRCSPRSGDLSVYWYQQSLDQGLQFLIQYYNGEERAKGNILERFSAQQFPDLHSELNLSSLELGDSALYFCAAAAGSVYEQYFGPGTRLTVT.